Listed below are T cell receptor beta chains from one sample, sequenced in a study of cytomegalovirus exposure and HLA in healthy donors. The table came from immunoSEQ multiplex PCR; TCRdb's copy has only in-frame clones and leaves some out. The data show 130,000 or so clones, around 74% seen once. The source material was PBMCs. The receptors stem from a middle-aged man in good health and CMV-seropositive. Both conserved end residues are part of each CDR3. The D gene is left open where the match is weak. Some rows have no size entry. The others give once, few or many, or a class for an expanded clone.

abundance	v_gene	d_gene	j_gene	CDR3nt	CDR3aa
once	TRBV7-2	-	TRBJ1-1	TGTGCCAGCAGCTTAGCCGGGAATTCGGGCACTGAAGCTTTCTTT	CASSLAGNSGTEAFF
-	TRBV28	TRBD1	TRBJ2-4	TGTGCCAGCAGCCACCGGGACAGAAGACTAGCCAAAAACATTCAGTACTTC	CASSHRDRRLAKNIQYF
-	TRBV6-5	TRBD1	TRBJ2-1	TGTGCCAGCAGTTACTCCTGGACAGGGAGTGAGCAGTTCTTC	CASSYSWTGSEQFF
-	TRBV2	-	TRBJ1-1	TGTGCCAGCAGTGTAGCCTTGAACACTGAAGCTTTCTTT	CASSVALNTEAFF
few	TRBV6-1	TRBD1	TRBJ2-7	TGTGCCAGCGGAAAGGACAGGGCACCTACCTACGAGCAGTACTTC	CASGKDRAPTYEQYF
-	TRBV2	TRBD1	TRBJ1-3	TGTGCCAGCAGCCTGACAGGGGGTTTTGGAAACACCATATATTTT	CASSLTGGFGNTIYF
once	TRBV6-4	TRBD1	TRBJ2-3	TGTGCCTCAGGGGGCGAGTTAACAGATACGCAGTATTTT	CASGGELTDTQYF
once	TRBV14	TRBD1	TRBJ1-4	TGTGCCAGCAGCCTCAGACAGGGGACTAATGAAAAACTGTTTTTT	CASSLRQGTNEKLFF
few	TRBV21-1	-	TRBJ2-1	TGTGCCAGCTCCCAGAGCGGTAGCTCCCACTCTGAGGCTGAGCAGTTCTTC	CASSQSGSSHSEAEQFF
-	TRBV7-9	-	TRBJ1-2	TGTTCCAGCAGCTTCCCGATGAGGATGACCACAAGCAACTATGGCTACACCTTC	CSSSFPMRMTTSNYGYTF
once	TRBV27	TRBD1	TRBJ1-5	TGTGCCAGCAGTTCTAGGACAGGTCGTAGCAATCAGCCCCAGCATTTT	CASSSRTGRSNQPQHF
-	TRBV19	-	TRBJ2-1	TGTGCCAGTAGACTGGCGGTCGCCTACAATGAGCAGTTCTTC	CASRLAVAYNEQFF
-	TRBV5-1	-	TRBJ2-3	TGCGCCAGCAGCTCACAGACAGCCAGCACAGATACGCAGTATTTT	CASSSQTASTDTQYF
few	TRBV18	TRBD2	TRBJ2-1	TGTGCCAGCTCACCGCCTAGCGGGAGGCGATGGAATGAGCAGTTCTTC	CASSPPSGRRWNEQFF
-	TRBV4-2	TRBD1	TRBJ1-5	TGTGCCAGCAGCCAAGAGCACAGGGGCGGGCAGCCCCAGCATTTT	CASSQEHRGGQPQHF
-	TRBV23-1	-	TRBJ2-2	TGCGCCAGCGACAACAGGCAGGGGAACACCGGGGAGCTGTTTTTT	CASDNRQGNTGELFF
-	TRBV18	TRBD2	TRBJ2-7	TGTGCCAGCTCCCCGCCGGGACTAGCGGGAGGGCCCCACGAGCAGTACTTC	CASSPPGLAGGPHEQYF
-	TRBV28	TRBD1	TRBJ2-1	TGTGCCAGCAACACCGGGACAGGGTTGTACAATGAGCAGTTCTTC	CASNTGTGLYNEQFF
-	TRBV18	TRBD1	TRBJ1-6	TGTGCCAGCTCACCCCTGACAGGGATTGATTCACCCCTCCACTTT	CASSPLTGIDSPLHF
-	TRBV6-6	-	TRBJ1-2	TGTGCCAGCAGTTACTCGAGCCAGGTCTTAAACTATGGCTACACCTTC	CASSYSSQVLNYGYTF
once	TRBV7-9	-	TRBJ2-3	TGTGCCAGCAGCCCACAGGGCTCAGATACGCAGTATTTT	CASSPQGSDTQYF
few	TRBV20-1	-	TRBJ2-5	TGCAGTGCTAGAGGCGGGGAGACCCAGTACTTC	CSARGGETQYF
-	TRBV7-9	-	TRBJ1-4	TGTGCCAGCAGCTTAGACAGGATTAATGAAAAACTGTTTTTT	CASSLDRINEKLFF
once	TRBV7-9	TRBD1	TRBJ1-2	TGTGCCAGCAAAATTGACAGGGGGGGTGGCTACACCTTC	CASKIDRGGGYTF
-	TRBV19	-	TRBJ1-1	TGTGCCAGTAGTATAGATCGGGGAAAGAACACTGAAGCTTTCTTT	CASSIDRGKNTEAFF
-	TRBV5-1	-	TRBJ1-2	TGCGCCAGCAGCTCCTGGACACAAAGCTATGGCTACACCTTC	CASSSWTQSYGYTF
-	TRBV19	TRBD2	TRBJ2-2	TGTGCCAGTAGGCCCGGGGGGGGAAGGAGGTCCGGGGAGCTGTTTTTT	CASRPGGGRRSGELFF
-	TRBV19	TRBD1	TRBJ1-1	TGTGCCAGTAGTGGCAGGGGGACCCTGCTCGGGAACACTGAAGCTTTCTTT	CASSGRGTLLGNTEAFF
-	TRBV30	TRBD1	TRBJ1-1	TGTGCCTGGAGTGTATATGGGTTGAGGGGGCAGGATTCGAACACTGAAGCTTTCTTT	CAWSVYGLRGQDSNTEAFF
-	TRBV6-5	-	TRBJ1-5	TGTGCCAGCAGTTTAGGCAGGGACTCCTCTCAGCCCCAGCATTTT	CASSLGRDSSQPQHF
-	TRBV5-1	TRBD1	TRBJ1-1	TGCGCCAGCAGGTTTCACCCGGGACAGGAGAACACTGAAGCTTTCTTT	CASRFHPGQENTEAFF
-	TRBV2	-	TRBJ1-5	TGTGCCAGCAAGGGACTCGGAAGTTATCAGCCCCAGCATTTT	CASKGLGSYQPQHF
few	TRBV19	TRBD1	TRBJ2-7	TGTGCCAGTAGTATTGGGGGACAGGCCACCTACGAGCAGTACTTC	CASSIGGQATYEQYF
-	TRBV7-2	TRBD1	TRBJ2-7	TGTGCCAGCAGCCCCGGACAGGCCGTCGAGCAGTACTTC	CASSPGQAVEQYF
-	TRBV18	TRBD1	TRBJ2-2	TGTGCCAGCTCACCTGGACAGGTGAACACCGGGGAGCTGTTTTTT	CASSPGQVNTGELFF